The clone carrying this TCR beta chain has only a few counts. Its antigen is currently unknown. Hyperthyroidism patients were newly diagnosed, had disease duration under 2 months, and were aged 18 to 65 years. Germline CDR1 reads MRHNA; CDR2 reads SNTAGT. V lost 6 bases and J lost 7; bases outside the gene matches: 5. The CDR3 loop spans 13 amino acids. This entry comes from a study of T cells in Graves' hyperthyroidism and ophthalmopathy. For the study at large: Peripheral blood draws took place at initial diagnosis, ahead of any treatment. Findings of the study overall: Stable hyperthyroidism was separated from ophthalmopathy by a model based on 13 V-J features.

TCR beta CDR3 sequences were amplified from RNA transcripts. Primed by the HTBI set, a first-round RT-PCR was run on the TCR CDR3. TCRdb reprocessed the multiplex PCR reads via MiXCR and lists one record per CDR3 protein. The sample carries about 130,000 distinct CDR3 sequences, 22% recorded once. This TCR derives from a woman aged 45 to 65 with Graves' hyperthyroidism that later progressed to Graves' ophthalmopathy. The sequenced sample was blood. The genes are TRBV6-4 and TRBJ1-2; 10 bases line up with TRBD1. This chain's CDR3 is CASRGTGVSGYTF. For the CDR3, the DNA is TGTGCCAGCAGAGGGACAGGGGTGTCTGGCTACACCTTC.